The clone carrying this TCR beta chain appeared a few times. Antigen: not known. Germline V lookup: CDR1 MNHNY, CDR2 SVGAGI (reference sequence). V dropped 6 bases and J dropped 6; count of bases not matched to a gene: 14. The CDR3 is made up of 16 amino acids. The entry originates in a study of blood T cells in healthy people across ages. Then a second PCR, running roughly 6 to 12 cycles, was carried out with a sample-barcoded 5' primer and a J-beta primer mix. A template-switch adaptor that had 12 random nucleotides put a tag on each cDNA molecule. TCRdb called the 5' RACE reads again in MiXCR, with one record for every CDR3 protein. The data show 700,000 to 1,000,000 distinct CDR3 sequences, around two fifths seen once. Study results and limitations: As age increased, TCR beta diversity per million T cells fell in a roughly linear fashion. Both naive CD4+ cell counts and diversity were greater in long-lived donors than in aged donors.

The genes are TRBV6-6 and TRBJ1-1; 9 positions match TRBD1. The clonotype was recovered from a man in his fifties or sixties in good health. The sample comprised blood. The CDR3 protein is CASSPGQGLWFSEAFF. CDR3 nucleotides: TGTGCCAGCAGCCCGGGACAGGGCCTCTGGTTCTCTGAAGCTTTCTTT.